This entry describes one T cell receptor (beta chain). Its target is not known. The data were obtained in a study of T cell responses to AZD1222 COVID-19 vaccine. Overall study results and limits: After the peak T cell response, and only then, were repertoires sampled. Targeting of unmutated variant regions was reportedly seen in nearly half of spike-specific TCRs. Donors were largely white British and mainly female; clonal diversity was possibly underestimated.

Trimming pared 7 bases from V and 8 bases from J, leaving 11 bases between. CDR1 is MDHEN, CDR2 SYDVKM, per germline. This CDR3 has 12 residues. Sequencing used immunoSEQ multiplex PCR; TCRdb keeps in-frame clones, though not all of them. The sample has 18,000 or so clones, about 90% seen once. Second doses were pooled across both intervals (about 4 or about 12 weeks). This receptor was taken from an adult who received the AZD1222 COVID-19 vaccine. Sequences were derived from peripheral blood, sampled 28 days after the second AZD1222 dose. The genes are TRBV28 and TRBJ1-4; D call uncertain. As DNA, the CDR3 is TGTGCCAGCAATTCCGAAGGGGAAAAACTGTTTTTT. Its protein product is CASNSEGEKLFF.